Given below is one T cell receptor beta chain in context. The antigen this receptor binds is unknown. No base quality values were provided; no much bigger clone lies one nucleotide off. The time point label corresponds to: persistent/refractory GD, antithyroid drugs over 5 years with positive TRAb. For both TCR sequencing and RNA sequencing, RNA was extracted from PBMCs using TRIzol. The diagnosis of Graves' disease followed American Thyroid Association guidelines. Patients were recruited from an endocrinology department in Xi'an, China. From each patient, 8 to 10 milliliters of peripheral blood was collected into an EDTA anticoagulant tube. Ficoll Paque Plus density gradient separation was used to isolate PBMCs, and no further T cell sorting was performed. An Agilent 2100 Bioanalyzer and agarose gel were used to check RNA quality, and a NanoDrop 2000 was used to measure RNA concentration. This entry is derived from a study of regulatory T cells in long-lasting Graves disease (TCRdb year 2021). Looking at the study overall: Persistent Graves' disease was defined as persistently positive TSH receptor autoantibodies together with antithyroid drug treatment for over 5 years. This study used TCR sequencing and RNA sequencing of peripheral blood to compare persistent Graves' disease patients against newly diagnosed Graves' disease patients. The study took place in China and was registered as a clinical trial. Persistent Graves' disease patients in the clinical cohort had taken antithyroid drugs for 8 to 12 years on average. TCR sequencing covered 13 persistent and approximately 20 newly diagnosed Graves' disease patients, 33 samples in total. Broad study findings and their caveats: Only the TCR beta chain was sequenced and analyzed. Because the primary lesion, thyroid tissue, could not be accessed, the study looked at peripheral blood alone. Persistent disease showed preferential use of TRBV28, TRBJ1-2 and TRBJ2-5, whereas newly diagnosed disease favored TRBV20-1 and TRBJ2-1. The small sample size was acknowledged by the authors as a limitation that may reduce accuracy. More public clonotypes were shared among persistent patients (roughly 2,900) than among newly diagnosed patients (roughly 1,000). Compared with newly diagnosed patients, persistent Graves' disease patients had lower TCR Shannon entropy and fewer highly expanded clones, which suggests clonal expansion.

V is pared back by 3 bases and J by 0 bases, with 7 bases lying between the germline termini. The CDR3 goes from the cysteine to the phenylalanine over 13 residues. Here the CDR3 DNA is all that survives: 39 bases in frame from base 1. The germline V gene (reference sequence) yields DFQATT for CDR1 and SNEGSKA for CDR2. Libraries were constructed by multiplex PCR. The run used an Illumina HiSeq 4000. iRepertoire HTBI primers and Arm-PCR amplification of CDR3 regions were used to construct TCR beta libraries. Before sequencing, the PCR products underwent gel purification. Regarding the original processing steps: Across samples, around 62 TRBV and 13 to 15 TRBJ segments were identified and used for gene usage analysis of CDR3 amino acid clonotypes. COPE and FqMerger were used to merge the filtered high-quality paired reads into contigs. BLAST was used to align contigs to IMGT TRBV, TRBD and TRBJ reference genes, with CDR3 defined following IMGT. Any clonotype with a frequency above 0.1% was classified as a highly expanded clone. Shannon entropy served as the measure of repertoire diversity, while the Gini coefficient captured V-J evenness. Clonotypes shared by more than one individual were considered public. TCRdb trimmed the raw reads at Q25, called clones with MiXCR and kept productive beta chains. Under each unique CDR3 protein, matching rows form one entry showing the most common genes and DNA. It is TCRdb's table, rather than the study itself, that gives the V and J calls and clone size. The sample table shows approximately 380,000 distinct CDR3 sequences, and roughly 20% are seen once. The ten largest account for roughly 20% of the sample.

Sequences were derived from peripheral blood mononuclear cells (PBMCs), sampled when the disease was refractory, from a patient treated with antithyroid drugs. This TCR derives from a female donor with Graves disease. The sequence links TRBV20-1 to TRBJ2-3; the D gene assignment is ambiguous. The nucleotide sequence reads as follows: TGCAGTGCTAGCGCCCCGAGCACAGATACGCAGTATTTT. It encodes CSASAPSTDTQYF.